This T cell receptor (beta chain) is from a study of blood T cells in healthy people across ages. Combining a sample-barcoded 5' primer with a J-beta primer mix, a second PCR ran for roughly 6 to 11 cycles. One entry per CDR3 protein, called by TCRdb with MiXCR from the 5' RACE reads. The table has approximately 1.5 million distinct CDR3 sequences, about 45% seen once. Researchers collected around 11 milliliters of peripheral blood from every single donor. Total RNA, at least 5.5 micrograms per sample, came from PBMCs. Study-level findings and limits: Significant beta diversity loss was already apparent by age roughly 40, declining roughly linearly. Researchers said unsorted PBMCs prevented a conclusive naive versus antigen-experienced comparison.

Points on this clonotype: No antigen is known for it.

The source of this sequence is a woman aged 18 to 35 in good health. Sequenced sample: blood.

CDR3 region: CSARDYEAGDTDTQYF. CDR3 DNA sequence: TGCAGTGCTAGAGATTACGAGGCGGGGGACACAGATACGCAGTATTTT. The chain carries TRBV20-1 and TRBJ2-3; TRBD2 matches 7 bases. The CDR3 spans 16 residues. Per the germline V gene, CDR1 is DFQATT and CDR2 is SNEGSKA (reference sequence). V shed 0 bases and J 2 bases; nucleotides not matched to a gene: 8.